These 25 T cell receptor beta chains were all obtained from the same sample, sequenced in a study of T cells after yellow fever vaccination. MiXCR was run by TCRdb on the 5' RACE reads, yielding one entry per CDR3 protein. Here the sample spans more than 300,000 distinct CDR3 sequences, around 11% being singletons. The sample in question was CD4+ T cells sorted from PBMCs, obtained 45 days after the yellow fever booster vaccination. These TCRs come from a man between 18 and 29 years old who received the YFV17D yellow fever vaccine.

This clonotype occurred a few times. CDR3 sequence: CASSYSRENNEQFF. The CDR3 coding sequence is TGTGCCAGCAGTTACTCGAGGGAAAACAATGAGCAGTTCTTC. This chain links TRBV6-6 with TRBJ2-1, with D tentatively TRBD2 (5 bases). This CDR3 is built from 14 residues. Germline V gene sequence: CDR1 MNHNY, CDR2 SVGAGI (reference sequence). V was trimmed by 0 bases and J by 5 bases, leaving 8 bases between them.

In this sample, this clonotype turned up a few times. V gene TRBV4-3 combines with J gene TRBJ2-3; D is ambiguous. Germline-derived CDR1 and CDR2 are LGHNA and YSLEER. V lost 0 bases and J lost 9, with 10 bases in between. CDR3 length: 13 residues. CDR3 protein: CASSQDQRATQYF. The CDR3, as DNA: TGCGCCAGCAGCCAAGATCAGCGAGCCACGCAGTATTTT.

This clonotype was picked up many times. In nucleotides, the CDR3 is TGTGCCAGCAGTCCTACAGGGGGGAGTGGGTCACCCCTCCACTTT. This encodes CASSPTGGSGSPLHF. V usage is TRBV12-3 or TRBV12-4 and J usage is TRBJ1-6; 8 nucleotides agree with TRBD1. This CDR3 comprises 15 residues. With V trimmed by 5 bases and J by 10 bases, 10 bases remained unmatched.

At least ten counts were recorded for this clonotype. The chain has TRBV2 and TRBJ1-5; D is perhaps TRBD1 (5 bases). The CDR3 spans 13 residues. Per germline, CDR1 SNHLY and CDR2 FYNNEI. Between the trimmed V and J ends, which lost 4 bases and 5 bases, there was a span of 9 bases. For the CDR3, the DNA is TGTGCCAGCAGTGTCTGGGGACATCAGCCCCAGCATTTT. Its translation: CASSVWGHQPQHF.

This clonotype was detected a few times. The V gene is TRBV5-1, the J gene TRBJ1-5; D call uncertain. V lost 5 bases, J lost 3 bases, and 15 bases lay in between. Germline V lookup: CDR1 SGHRS, CDR2 YFSETQ. The CDR3 is 15 residues long. The CDR3 sequence is CASSSGPSHNQPQHF. As DNA, the CDR3 is TGCGCCAGCAGTTCTGGACCCAGTCACAATCAGCCCCAGCATTTT.

This clonotype has more than one count but fewer than ten. The J gene is TRBJ1-6, the V gene TRBV12-3 or TRBV12-4; the D gene is possibly TRBD1 (6 bases). The CDR3 length is 15 residues. Deletions cut 6 bases from V and 2 bases from J, with 11 bases between. CDR3 loop: CASSSRGAYNSPLHF. In nucleotides, the CDR3 is TGTGCCAGCAGCTCAAGGGGGGCCTATAATTCACCCCTCCACTTT.

This clonotype was seen many times. V is TRBV6-6 and J is TRBJ2-4; 7 positions agree with TRBD2. The CDR3 is 13 residues long. CDR1 MNHNY and CDR2 SVGAGI come from the germline V gene (reference sequence). Unmatched junction bases numbered 11, after V lost 3 bases and J lost 15 bases. Here the CDR3 DNA reads TGTGCCAGCAGTTATGGGCTAGCGGCCTTTGGGTACTTC. This translates into CASSYGLAAFGYF.

This clonotype was counted at least ten times. CDR3 DNA: TGTGCCAGCTCGCGGGACACTGGAAACACCATATATTTT. It encodes CASSRDTGNTIYF. This chain connects TRBV18 to TRBJ1-3; possibly TRBD1 for D (6 bases). Germline V gives CDR1 KGHSH, CDR2 LQKENI. CDR3 length equals 13 residues. Trimming took off 6 bases at V and 2 bases at J, with 8 bases between the two ends.

The rearrangement joins TRBV7-9 to TRBJ2-7; perhaps TRBD2 as D (5 bases). This CDR3 has 12 residues. Germline CDR1 SEHNR, CDR2 FQNEAQ (reference sequence). Trimming took off 5 bases at V and 6 bases at J, with 11 bases between the two ends. DNA of the CDR3: TGTGCCAGCAGCCTAATCAGCGGCGAGCAGTACTTC. Protein sequence: CASSLISGEQYF.

The chain has TRBV12-3 or TRBV12-4 and TRBJ1-5; 7 bases are shared with TRBD1. V dropped 3 bases and J dropped 6; count of bases not matched to a gene: 8. This CDR3 spans 15 amino acids. The CDR3 sequence is CASSFTGEEGQPQHF. CDR3 coding DNA: TGTGCCAGCAGTTTCACAGGGGAGGAAGGTCAGCCCCAGCATTTT.

The V call is TRBV18, the J call TRBJ1-1, with D maybe TRBD1 (5 bases). This CDR3 has 19 amino acids. The germline gives CDR1 KGHSH, CDR2 LQKENI. The V gene lost 2 bases and the J gene lost 3 bases, with 25 bases spanning the gap. CDR3 in amino acids: CASSPAPVDIRTGDTEAFF. The CDR3 DNA reads TGTGCCAGCTCACCAGCCCCAGTGGACATACGGACTGGGGACACTGAAGCTTTCTTT.

CDR3 DNA sequence: TGTGCCAGCACCACCGAGGGGGGACGAGAGACCCAGTACTTC. Translation gives CASTTEGGRETQYF. The chain links TRBV7-9 to TRBJ2-5; D possibly uses TRBD1 or TRBD2 (6 bases each). The ends were cut back, 7 bases at V and 4 bases at J, with 16 bases in the middle. The CDR3 is 14 amino acids. Germline V CDR1 and CDR2: SEHNR, FQNEAQ (reference sequence). The variable domain in full, completed from reference TRBV7-9 and TRBJ2-5, reads DTGVSQNPRHKITKRGQNVTFRCDPISEHNRLYWYRQTLGQGPEFLTYFQNEAQLEKSRLLSDRFSAERPKGSFSTLEIQRTEQGDSAMYLCASTTEGGRETQYFGPGTRLLVL.

This clonotype occurred many times. This sequence joins TRBV29-1 and TRBJ2-5, with TRBD2 as a possible D gene (6 bases). The germline V gene has CDR1 SQVTM and CDR2 ANQGSEA. Trimming left V 4 bases short and J 4 bases short, with 10 bases between. The CDR3 length is 12 residues. CDR3 sequence (DNA): TGCAGCGTTGCCGTGGGGGGAGAGACCCAGTACTTC. Protein product: CSVAVGGETQYF.

This clonotype was counted many times. The chain uses TRBV10-3 and TRBJ1-5; 7 nucleotides match TRBD1. V dropped 2 bases and J dropped 5; count of bases not matched to a gene: 6. Germline V lookup: CDR1 ENHRY, CDR2 SYGVKD. CDR3 length: 15 amino acids. The CDR3 loop is CAISEPGQDDQPQHF. In DNA form, the CDR3 reads TGTGCCATCAGTGAGCCAGGACAGGATGATCAGCCCCAGCATTTT.

The chain employs TRBV5-4 and TRBJ2-4, with no clear D. V gave up 2 bases and J gave up 0 bases, with 12 bases separating them. The CDR3 consists of 16 residues. Germline V CDR1 and CDR2: SGHNT, YYREEE (reference sequence). The CDR3: CASSFDPLQAKNIQYF. CDR3 sequence (DNA): TGTGCCAGCAGCTTTGACCCCCTACAAGCCAAAAACATTCAGTACTTC.

This clonotype has only a few counts. The rearrangement links TRBV12-3 or TRBV12-4 to TRBJ1-6; TRBD1 might be the D (5 bases). V was clipped by 5 bases and J by 8 bases, with 13 bases between them. The CDR3 extends over 14 amino acids. CDR3 sequence (DNA): TGTGCCAGCAGTCACGGGACGGAATATTCACCCCTCCACTTT. Translating gives CASSHGTEYSPLHF.

The V and J genes are TRBV6-5 and TRBJ1-6; 9 nucleotides line up with TRBD1. Losses at the gene ends were 2 bases for V and 6 bases for J; bases not matched to a gene: 2. Germline V gene data show CDR1 as MNHEY and CDR2 as SVGAGI. The CDR3 covers 15 residues. CDR3 nucleotide sequence: TGTGCCAGCAGTTACGGGACAGGGTTTAATTCACCCCTCCACTTT. Its translation: CASSYGTGFNSPLHF.

This clonotype was observed a few times. This sequence joins TRBV4-1 and TRBJ1-5; D remains ambiguous. Per the germline V gene, CDR1 is MGHRA and CDR2 is YSYEKL. Trimming removed 2 bases from V and 0 bases from J, with 8 bases in between. The CDR3 loop spans 15 amino acids. In DNA, the CDR3 is TGCGCCAGCAGCCAACGGGTCTATAGCAATCAGCCCCAGCATTTT. Translated, it gives CASSQRVYSNQPQHF.

This clonotype was seen a few times. V and J are TRBV6-5 and TRBJ2-7, with 8 bases that match TRBD1. The CDR3 length is 16 residues. V lost 6 bases to trimming and J lost 2 bases; unmatched junction nucleotides: 12. Germline V gives CDR1 MNHEY, CDR2 SVGAGI. CDR3 in DNA: TGTGCCAGCAGCCACACCGACAGGGGTCACACCTACGAGCAGTACTTC. This translates into CASSHTDRGHTYEQYF.

This clonotype was observed a handful of times. J is TRBJ2-2 and V is TRBV5-1; 8 bases align to TRBD2. CDR3 length: 16 residues. Germline CDR1 SGHRS, CDR2 YFSETQ. The V gene end was trimmed by 0 bases and the J gene end by 4 bases; junction bases not matched to a gene: 5. CDR3 in DNA: TGCGCCAGCAGCTTGGAACCGGGGGGGCCCACCGGGGAGCTGTTTTTT. As protein: CASSLEPGGPTGELFF. Filled out from reference TRBV5-1 and TRBJ2-2, the complete variable domain reads KAGVTQTPRYLIKTRGQQVTLSCSPISGHRSVSWYQQTPGQGLQFLFEYFSETQRNKGNFPGRFSGRQFSNSRSEMNVSTLELGDSALYLCASSLEPGGPTGELFFGEGSRLTVL.

This clonotype occurred a few times. Here the CDR3 reads CASSLQGAPETQYF. In nucleotides, the CDR3 is TGTGCCAGCAGCTTGCAGGGGGCCCCAGAGACCCAGTACTTC. The chain links TRBV5-4 to TRBJ2-5, with 8 bases identical to TRBD1. Germline V gene sequence: CDR1 SGHNT, CDR2 YYREEE (reference sequence). V shed 1 base, J shed 4 bases, and the junction held 3 bases outside the gene matches. The CDR3 extends over 14 amino acids.

This clonotype has just a few counts. The rearrangement uses TRBV12-3 or TRBV12-4 and TRBJ2-3, with D possibly being TRBD2 (5 bases). V lost 8 bases, J lost 6 bases, and 15 bases lay in between. The CDR3 has 13 amino acids. In DNA form, the CDR3 reads TGTGCCAGCGGGTTAAGGGAGTCCGATACGCAGTATTTT. Its protein product is CASGLRESDTQYF.

V gene TRBV6-5 combines with J gene TRBJ1-3, with D maybe TRBD1 (6 bases). The germline V and J ends were trimmed by 0 bases and 1 base, with 10 bases remaining between them. CDR1 and CDR2 from the germline V gene are MNHEY and SVGAGI. This CDR3 is 16 amino acids long. CDR3: CASSYSAGVSGNTIYF. In DNA, the CDR3 is TGTGCCAGCAGTTACTCAGCAGGGGTTTCTGGAAACACCATATATTTT.

This clonotype turned up a few times. The CDR3 DNA sequence: TGTGCCAGCAGACGACTAGCTCTCCACACCGGGGAGCTGTTTTTT. It specifies CASRRLALHTGELFF. The chain has TRBV28 and TRBJ2-2; TRBD2 matches 7 bases. Germline-derived CDR1 and CDR2 are MDHEN and SYDVKM. The CDR3 runs 15 residues. The V gene end was trimmed by 6 bases and the J gene end by 3 bases; junction bases not matched to a gene: 7. Full variable domain (rest looked up from reference TRBV28 and TRBJ2-2): DVKVTQSSRYLVKRTGEKVFLECVQDMDHENMFWYRQDPGLGLRLIYFSYDVKMKEKGDIPEGYSVSREKKERFSLILESASTNQTSMYLCASRRLALHTGELFFGEGSRLTVL.

This clonotype has more than one count but fewer than ten. The chain recombines TRBV7-9 with TRBJ2-7, with D perhaps TRBD1 or TRBD2 (5 bases each). This CDR3 has 14 residues. The germline CDR1 and CDR2 sequences are SEHNR and FQNEAQ (reference sequence). V was shortened by 5 bases and J by 0 bases, with 11 bases between the two germline ends. CDR3 nucleotides: TGTGCCAGCAGCATTCGGGGCTTCTCCTACGAGCAGTACGTC. Amino acid sequence: CASSIRGFSYEQYV.